The clone carrying this T cell receptor (beta chain) is categorized as medium-sized. These data belong to a study of T cells after yellow fever vaccination. Germline V lookup: CDR1 SGHKS, CDR2 YYEKEE (reference sequence). V lost 2 bases to trimming and J lost 9 bases, with 18 bases between them. There are 15 residues in the CDR3. TCRdb used MiXCR to reprocess the 5' RACE reads, holding one entry per CDR3 protein. The repertoire has around 25,000 distinct CDR3 sequences, approximately 4.2% of them found once; the top ten carry 35% to 40%. V is TRBV5-5 and J is TRBJ1-5; D is possibly TRBD1 (5 bases). Specimen: PBMCs, either bulk or a sorted T-cell subset (CD4+, CD8+, memory, or dextramer-sorted; not recorded which), collected on the day of the yellow fever booster vaccination. This TCR was sampled from a man aged 18-30 years who received the YFV17D yellow fever vaccine. The CDR3 here is CASSLYRDSPRPQHF. In DNA, the CDR3 is TGTGCCAGCAGCTTATACCGGGACTCCCCCAGGCCCCAGCATTTT.